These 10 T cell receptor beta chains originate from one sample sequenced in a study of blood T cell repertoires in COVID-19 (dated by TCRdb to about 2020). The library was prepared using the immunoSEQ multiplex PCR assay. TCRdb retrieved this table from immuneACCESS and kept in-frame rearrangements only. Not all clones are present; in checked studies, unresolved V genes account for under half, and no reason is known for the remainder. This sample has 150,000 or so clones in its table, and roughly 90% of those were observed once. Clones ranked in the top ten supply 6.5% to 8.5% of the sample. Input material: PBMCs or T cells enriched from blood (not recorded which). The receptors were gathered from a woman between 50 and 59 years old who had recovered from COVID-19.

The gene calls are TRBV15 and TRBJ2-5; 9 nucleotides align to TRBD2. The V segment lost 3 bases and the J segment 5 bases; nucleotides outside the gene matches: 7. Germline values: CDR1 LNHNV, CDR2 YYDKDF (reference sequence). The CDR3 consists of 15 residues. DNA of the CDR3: TGTGCCACCAGCAGGGGCGGGGGGGCTTCGGAGACCCAGTACTTC. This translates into CATSRGGGASETQYF.

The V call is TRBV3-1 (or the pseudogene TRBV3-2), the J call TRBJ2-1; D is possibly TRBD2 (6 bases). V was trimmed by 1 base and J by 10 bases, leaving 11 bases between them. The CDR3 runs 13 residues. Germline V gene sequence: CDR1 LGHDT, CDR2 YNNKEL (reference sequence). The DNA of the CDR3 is TGTGCCAGCAGCCAAGGTTTCGCGGGGGAGCAGTTCTTC. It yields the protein CASSQGFAGEQFF.

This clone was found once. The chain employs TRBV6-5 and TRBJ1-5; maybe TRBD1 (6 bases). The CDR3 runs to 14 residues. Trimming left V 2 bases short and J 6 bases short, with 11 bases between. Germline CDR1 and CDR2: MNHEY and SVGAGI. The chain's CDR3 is CASSYGGAGQPQHF. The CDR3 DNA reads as TGTGCCAGCAGTTACGGGGGGGCCGGTCAGCCCCAGCATTTT.

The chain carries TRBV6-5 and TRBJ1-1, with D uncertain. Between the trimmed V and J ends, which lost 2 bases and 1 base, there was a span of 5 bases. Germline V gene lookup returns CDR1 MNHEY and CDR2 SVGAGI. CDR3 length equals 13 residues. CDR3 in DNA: TGTGCCAGCAGTTACGGGCGGAACACTGAAGCTTTCTTT. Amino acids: CASSYGRNTEAFF.

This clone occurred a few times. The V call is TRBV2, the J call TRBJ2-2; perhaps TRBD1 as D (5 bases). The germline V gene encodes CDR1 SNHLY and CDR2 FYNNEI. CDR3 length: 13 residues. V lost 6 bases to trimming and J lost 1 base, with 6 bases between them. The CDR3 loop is CASSRENTGELFF. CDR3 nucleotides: TGTGCCAGCAGCAGGGAGAACACCGGGGAGCTGTTTTTT.

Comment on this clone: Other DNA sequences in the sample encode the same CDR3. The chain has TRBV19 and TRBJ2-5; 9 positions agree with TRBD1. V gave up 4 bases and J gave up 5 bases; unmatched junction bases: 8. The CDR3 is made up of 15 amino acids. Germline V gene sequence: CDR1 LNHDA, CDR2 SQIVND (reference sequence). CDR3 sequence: CASSTLTGGTETQYF. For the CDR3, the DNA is TGTGCCAGTAGTACCTTAACAGGGGGCACGGAGACCCAGTACTTC.

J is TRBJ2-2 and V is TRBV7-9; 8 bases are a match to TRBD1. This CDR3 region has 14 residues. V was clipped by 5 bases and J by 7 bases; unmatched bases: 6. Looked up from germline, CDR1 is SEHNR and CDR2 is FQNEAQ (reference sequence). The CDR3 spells CASSTWTGFGELFF. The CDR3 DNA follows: TGTGCCAGCAGCACATGGACAGGGTTCGGGGAGCTGTTTTTT.

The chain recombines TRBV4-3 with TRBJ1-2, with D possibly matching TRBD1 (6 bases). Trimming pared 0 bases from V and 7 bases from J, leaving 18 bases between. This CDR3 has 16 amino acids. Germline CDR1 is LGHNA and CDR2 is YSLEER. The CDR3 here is CASSQDRAGAVGGYTF. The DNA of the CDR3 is TGCGCCAGCAGCCAAGATAGGGCAGGGGCGGTAGGTGGCTACACCTTC.

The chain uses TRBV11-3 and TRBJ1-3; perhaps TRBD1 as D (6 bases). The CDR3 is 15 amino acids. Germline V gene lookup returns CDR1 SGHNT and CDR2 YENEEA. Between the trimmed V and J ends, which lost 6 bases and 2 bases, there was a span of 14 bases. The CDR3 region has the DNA TGTGCCAGCAGGAGGGGCGGGGGCACTGGAAACACCATATATTTT. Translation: CASRRGGGTGNTIYF.

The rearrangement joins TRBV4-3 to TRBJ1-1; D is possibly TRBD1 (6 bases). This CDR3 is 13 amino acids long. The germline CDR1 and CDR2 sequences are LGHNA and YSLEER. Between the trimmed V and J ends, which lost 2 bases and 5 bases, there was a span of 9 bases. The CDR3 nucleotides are TGCGCCAGCAGCCAAAGGGGGGGAACTGAAGCTTTCTTT. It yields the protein CASSQRGGTEAFF.